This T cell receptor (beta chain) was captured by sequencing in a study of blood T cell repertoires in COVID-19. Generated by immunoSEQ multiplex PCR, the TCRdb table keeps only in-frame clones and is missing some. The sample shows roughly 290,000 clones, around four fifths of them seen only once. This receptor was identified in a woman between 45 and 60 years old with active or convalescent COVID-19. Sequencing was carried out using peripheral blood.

CDR3 sequence: CASSLGDRELSNSPLHF. As DNA, the CDR3 is TGTGCCAGCAGCTTAGGGGACAGGGAACTTAGTAATTCACCCCTCCACTTT. The J gene is TRBJ1-6, the V gene TRBV7-2; 9 nucleotides match TRBD1. After removal of 1 base from V and 6 bases from J, the junction contained 7 bases not matched to a gene. The CDR3 has 17 residues. Germline V gene lookup returns CDR1 SGHTA and CDR2 FQGNSA.